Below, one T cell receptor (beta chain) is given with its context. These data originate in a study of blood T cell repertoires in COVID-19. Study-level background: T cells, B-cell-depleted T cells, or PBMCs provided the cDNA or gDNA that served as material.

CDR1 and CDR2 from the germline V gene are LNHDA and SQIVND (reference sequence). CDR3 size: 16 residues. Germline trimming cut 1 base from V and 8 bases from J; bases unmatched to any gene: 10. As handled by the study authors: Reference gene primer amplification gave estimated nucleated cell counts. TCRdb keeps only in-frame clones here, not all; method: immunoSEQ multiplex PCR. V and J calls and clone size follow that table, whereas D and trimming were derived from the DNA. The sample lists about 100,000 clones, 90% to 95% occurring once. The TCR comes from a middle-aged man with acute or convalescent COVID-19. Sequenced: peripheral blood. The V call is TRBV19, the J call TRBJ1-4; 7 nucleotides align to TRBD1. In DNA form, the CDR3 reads TGTGCCAGTAGTATAGGACATACAGGGGACTCCGAAAAACTGTTTTTT. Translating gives CASSIGHTGDSEKLFF. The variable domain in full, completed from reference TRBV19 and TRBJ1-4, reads DGGITQSPKYLFRKEGQNVTLSCEQNLNHDAMYWYRQDPGQGLRLIYYSQIVNDFQKGDIAEGYSVSREKKESFPLTVTSAQKNPTAFYLCASSIGHTGDSEKLFFGSGTQLSVL.